The rows below give T cell receptor beta chains drawn from one sample of a study of T cells in Graves' hyperthyroidism and ophthalmopathy. A single record per CDR3 protein comes from TCRdb applying MiXCR to the multiplex PCR reads. In the table there are about 640,000 distinct CDR3 sequences, about a fifth of which are singletons. The sequenced sample was blood. Every receptor here comes from a man in his thirties or forties with Graves' ophthalmopathy. Each CDR3 is given with its conserved first and last residue. The order of the fields is J gene, V gene, clone size, D gene, CDR3 protein, CDR3 DNA. D genes are given only for firm matches. A clone size is listed for some rows: how often the clone was seen (once, few, many), or a class if it is expanded.

j_gene: TRBJ1-2
v_gene: TRBV29-1
abundance: .
d_gene: .
CDR3aa: CSADRNGYTF
CDR3nt: TGCAGCGCCGACCGGAATGGCTACACCTTC

j_gene: TRBJ2-3
v_gene: TRBV27
abundance: many
d_gene: .
CDR3aa: CASSFKVAGPTDTQYF
CDR3nt: TGTGCCAGCAGTTTTAAGGTCGCGGGGCCGACAGATACGCAGTATTTT

j_gene: TRBJ1-1
v_gene: TRBV12-3/TRBV12-4
abundance: many
d_gene: .
CDR3aa: CASSLSRENTEAFF
CDR3nt: TGTGCCAGCAGTTTAAGCAGAGAGAACACTGAAGCTTTCTTT

j_gene: TRBJ2-3
v_gene: TRBV7-9
abundance: .
d_gene: .
CDR3aa: CAKAGPPPDTQYF
CDR3nt: TGTGCCAAGGCAGGGCCCCCGCCAGATACGCAGTATTTT

j_gene: TRBJ1-5
v_gene: TRBV20-1
abundance: .
d_gene: .
CDR3aa: CSARIGGNRQPQHF
CDR3nt: TGCAGTGCTAGGATAGGCGGGAATAGGCAGCCCCAGCATTTT

j_gene: TRBJ2-1
v_gene: TRBV20-1
abundance: many
d_gene: TRBD2
CDR3aa: CSAWTSVYNEQFF
CDR3nt: TGCAGTGCTTGGACTAGCGTATACAATGAGCAGTTCTTC

j_gene: TRBJ2-1
v_gene: TRBV9
abundance: .
d_gene: .
CDR3aa: CASSVEWGEQFF
CDR3nt: TGTGCCAGCAGCGTAGAATGGGGGGAGCAGTTCTTC

j_gene: TRBJ2-7
v_gene: TRBV28
abundance: .
d_gene: .
CDR3aa: CASSLYPNKQGLFVYEQYF
CDR3nt: TGTGCCAGCAGTCTCTATCCCAACAAACAGGGTTTGTTTGTGTACGAGCAGTACTTC

j_gene: TRBJ2-5
v_gene: TRBV5-1
abundance: .
d_gene: TRBD2
CDR3aa: CASSFLAGAEETQYF
CDR3nt: TGCGCCAGCAGCTTCTTAGCGGGAGCGGAAGAGACCCAGTACTTC

j_gene: TRBJ2-1
v_gene: TRBV7-9
abundance: .
d_gene: TRBD2
CDR3aa: CASSLRGLASEQFF
CDR3nt: TGTGCCAGCAGCTTACGGGGACTAGCGAGTGAGCAGTTCTTC

j_gene: TRBJ2-1
v_gene: TRBV7-9
abundance: .
d_gene: .
CDR3aa: CASSLAEGLYNEQFF
CDR3nt: TGTGCCAGCAGCTTAGCGGAGGGCCTGTACAATGAGCAGTTCTTC

j_gene: TRBJ1-2
v_gene: TRBV15
abundance: .
d_gene: .
CDR3aa: CATSTEAGGYTF
CDR3nt: TGTGCCACCAGCACAGAGGCGGGGGGCTACACCTTC

j_gene: TRBJ1-6
v_gene: TRBV12-3/TRBV12-4
abundance: .
d_gene: TRBD1
CDR3aa: CASSLATGQGAIRSPLHF
CDR3nt: TGTGCCAGCAGTTTAGCGACAGGACAGGGGGCGATACGTTCACCCCTCCACTTT

j_gene: TRBJ1-4
v_gene: TRBV6-1
abundance: few
d_gene: .
CDR3aa: CASSEREGLKLFF
CDR3nt: TGTGCCAGCAGTGAGAGGGAGGGGTTGAAACTGTTTTTT

j_gene: TRBJ2-7
v_gene: TRBV3-1
abundance: many
d_gene: .
CDR3aa: CASSQDPASRYEQYF
CDR3nt: TGTGCCAGCAGCCAAGACCCAGCTAGCCGCTACGAGCAGTACTTC

j_gene: TRBJ2-7
v_gene: TRBV6-5
abundance: few
d_gene: .
CDR3aa: CASSWDASSYEQYF
CDR3nt: TGTGCCAGCAGTTGGGACGCCAGCTCCTACGAGCAGTACTTC

j_gene: TRBJ2-3
v_gene: TRBV20-1
abundance: .
d_gene: .
CDR3aa: CSARQTQTDTQYF
CDR3nt: TGCAGTGCTAGACAGACGCAAACAGATACGCAGTATTTT

j_gene: TRBJ2-1
v_gene: TRBV5-6
abundance: few
d_gene: .
CDR3aa: CASSLAVPAGSSYNEQFF
CDR3nt: TGTGCCAGCAGCTTGGCCGTCCCGGCGGGGAGCTCCTACAATGAGCAGTTCTTC

j_gene: TRBJ1-1
v_gene: TRBV19
abundance: .
d_gene: .
CDR3aa: CASSIGAGRGIPEAFF
CDR3nt: TGTGCCAGTAGTATAGGAGCGGGTCGAGGGATCCCTGAAGCTTTCTTT

j_gene: TRBJ2-7
v_gene: TRBV11-2
abundance: .
d_gene: TRBD2
CDR3aa: CASSLPISGTSGYEQYF
CDR3nt: TGTGCCAGCAGCTTACCGATCTCGGGGACTAGCGGTTACGAGCAGTACTTC

j_gene: TRBJ1-5
v_gene: TRBV4-1
abundance: few
d_gene: .
CDR3aa: CASSQYSSNQPQHF
CDR3nt: TGCGCCAGCAGCCAATACAGTAGCAATCAGCCCCAGCATTTT

j_gene: TRBJ2-7
v_gene: TRBV11-2
abundance: many
d_gene: .
CDR3aa: CASSLATGGQYF
CDR3nt: TGTGCCAGCAGCTTAGCAACTGGGGGGCAGTACTTC

j_gene: TRBJ2-3
v_gene: TRBV12-3/TRBV12-4
abundance: few
d_gene: .
CDR3aa: CASSPGRQGARGTQYF
CDR3nt: TGTGCCAGCAGCCCCGGGAGGCAGGGGGCACGGGGTACGCAGTATTTT

j_gene: TRBJ2-7
v_gene: TRBV11-2
abundance: many
d_gene: TRBD2
CDR3aa: CASSLRVLAGVHEQYF
CDR3nt: TGTGCCAGCAGCTTAAGGGTACTAGCGGGAGTCCACGAGCAGTACTTC

j_gene: TRBJ2-7
v_gene: TRBV11-2
abundance: many
d_gene: .
CDR3aa: CASSQRDLAYEQYF
CDR3nt: TGTGCCAGCAGCCAAAGGGACCTAGCCTACGAGCAGTACTTC

j_gene: TRBJ2-2
v_gene: TRBV18
abundance: .
d_gene: .
CDR3aa: CASSPGPILGELFF
CDR3nt: TGTGCCAGCTCACCGGGTCCTATCCTCGGGGAGCTGTTTTTT

j_gene: TRBJ2-7
v_gene: TRBV5-1
abundance: few
d_gene: .
CDR3aa: CASSLFLLEQGVYEQYF
CDR3nt: TGCGCCAGCAGCTTGTTTCTTCTTGAGCAGGGCGTCTACGAGCAGTACTTC

j_gene: TRBJ2-3
v_gene: TRBV28
abundance: .
d_gene: .
CDR3aa: CASSFEGGTDTQYF
CDR3nt: TGTGCCAGCAGTTTCGAGGGCGGGACAGATACGCAGTATTTT

j_gene: TRBJ2-1
v_gene: TRBV6-5
abundance: .
d_gene: TRBD2
CDR3aa: CASSYKAVAGVWEQFF
CDR3nt: TGTGCCAGCAGTTACAAAGCGGTAGCGGGAGTTTGGGAGCAGTTCTTC

j_gene: TRBJ2-4
v_gene: TRBV28
abundance: .
d_gene: .
CDR3aa: CASSLQNRENIQYF
CDR3nt: TGTGCCAGCAGCTTACAGAACAGGGAGAACATTCAGTACTTC

j_gene: TRBJ2-1
v_gene: TRBV7-9
abundance: few
d_gene: .
CDR3aa: CASSLGLAGTKSEQFF
CDR3nt: TGTGCCAGCAGCTTAGGTCTGGCCGGGACAAAGAGTGAGCAGTTCTTC

j_gene: TRBJ1-2
v_gene: TRBV29-1
abundance: .
d_gene: .
CDR3aa: CSVDWLDGYTF
CDR3nt: TGCAGCGTTGATTGGTTGGATGGCTACACCTTC

j_gene: TRBJ1-6
v_gene: TRBV28
abundance: .
d_gene: .
CDR3aa: CASSSQYPPLGRDNSPLHF
CDR3nt: TGTGCCAGCAGCTCGCAGTACCCGCCGCTGGGACGGGATAATTCACCCCTCCACTTT